This entry features one TCR beta chain sequence. Its antigen is currently unknown. The germline V gene encodes CDR1 SGHVS and CDR2 FNYEAQ. The CDR3 has 16 residues. Trimming cost V 2 bases and J 5 bases, with 16 bases left between them. Treatment in this sample: roughly 10-day PBMC culture with coronavirus spike peptide pools or control peptides (ViraFEST assay). It was before the COVID-19 pandemic (2011-2018) that the unexposed donor's CD4+ T cells were collected. Each well received 2.1 million or so PBMCs, cultured with approximately 10 IU/ml IL-2 and 10 ug/ml peptide pools. Cultures got half-medium changes with IL-2 on days 3 and 7. This entry belongs to a study of vaccination and CD4 T cells after COVID-19. About the research overall: Controls had a CEFX pool, an HIV-1 Nef pool, or no peptide added.

The Oncomine TCR Beta short-read assay sequenced DNA from cultured CD4+ T cells. Genomic DNA extraction was carried out from cultured CD4+ T cells. TCRdb passed the PCR reads through MiXCR, listing each CDR3 protein once. The data contain over 8,500 distinct CDR3 sequences, more than 25% of them seen just once; the ten biggest clones take up about 23%. Sequencing was carried out using CD4+ T cells from blood, cultured in vitro. The genes are TRBV7-6 and TRBJ1-5; the D is unclear. The TCR sequence derives from a human donor in good health. The CDR3 sequence is CASSLLRLGLDQPQHF. The CDR3 DNA follows: TGTGCCAGCAGCTTATTAAGGCTCGGATTGGATCAGCCCCAGCATTTT.